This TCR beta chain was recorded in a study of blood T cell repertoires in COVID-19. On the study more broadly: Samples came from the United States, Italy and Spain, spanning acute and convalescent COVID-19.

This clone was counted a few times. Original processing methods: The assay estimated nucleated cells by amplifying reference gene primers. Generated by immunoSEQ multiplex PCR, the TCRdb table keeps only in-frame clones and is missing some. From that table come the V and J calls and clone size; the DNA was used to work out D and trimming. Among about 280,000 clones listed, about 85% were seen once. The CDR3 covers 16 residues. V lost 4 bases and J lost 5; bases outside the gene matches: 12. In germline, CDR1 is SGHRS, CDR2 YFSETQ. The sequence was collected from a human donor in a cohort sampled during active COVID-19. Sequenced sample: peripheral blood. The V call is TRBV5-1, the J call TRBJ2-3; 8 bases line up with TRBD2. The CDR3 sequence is CASSPQGAGVGDTQYF. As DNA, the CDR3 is TGCGCCAGCAGCCCCCAGGGAGCGGGAGTTGGAGATACGCAGTATTTT.